Below, 15 T cell receptor beta chains from the same sample are listed, as sequenced in a study of T cell repertoires in cytomegalovirus infection. One entry per CDR3 protein results from TCRdb running MiXCR on the reads. The table includes about 480,000 distinct CDR3 sequences, roughly a third detected once. Their cognate antigens are unknown. The material was cultured PBMCs, obtained from culture after CMV antigen stimulation. Source of these receptors: a human donor in good health (CMV status not recorded). Some clones in this sample may be carry-over from other donors' samples.

The chain recombines TRBV10-3 with TRBJ1-1; D unresolved. Trimming removed 6 bases from V and 1 base from J, with 12 bases in between. There are 14 residues in the CDR3. Germline V gene lookup returns CDR1 ENHRY and CDR2 SYGVKD. The CDR3 spells CAIRGSRGNTEAFF. The CDR3 DNA reads as TGTGCCATCAGAGGGTCCAGAGGGAACACTGAAGCTTTCTTT.

The gene calls are TRBV4-1 and TRBJ1-5; D is unclear. V was clipped by 0 bases and J by 4 bases, with 10 bases between them. The V gene's germline CDR1 is MGHRA and CDR2 YSYEKL. This CDR3 comprises 15 residues. Here the CDR3 reads CASSQDPGKNQPQHF. The CDR3 nucleotides are TGCGCCAGCAGCCAAGATCCGGGCAAAAATCAGCCCCAGCATTTT.

V usage is TRBV30 and J usage is TRBJ1-2; unclear D gene. The V and J ends lost 2 bases and 7 bases respectively, with 8 bases between them. Germline-derived CDR1 and CDR2 are GTSNPN and SVGIG (reference sequence). There are 11 residues in the CDR3. CDR3 DNA sequence: TGTGCCTGGAGTCCTCTGGGTGGCTACACCTTC. This sequence encodes CAWSPLGGYTF.

The chain carries TRBV12-3 or TRBV12-4 and TRBJ2-7, with TRBD1 identical over 7 bases. The CDR3 totals 14 residues. With 6 bases clipped from V and 4 bases from J, the junction kept 9 bases outside the gene matches. CDR3 loop: CASSQGQKSYEQYV. CDR3 bases: TGTGCCAGCAGCCAGGGACAGAAAAGTTACGAGCAGTACGTC.

The chain links TRBV7-9 to TRBJ2-7; 8 bases agree with TRBD1. The CDR3 sequence is 12 residues long. The V segment lost 1 base and the J segment 12 bases; nucleotides outside the gene matches: 5. Germline V gene data show CDR1 as SEHNR and CDR2 as FQNEAQ (reference sequence). CDR3 DNA: TGTGCCAGCAGCTTAGACGGGACAGGTCGGTACTTC. This gives the protein CASSLDGTGRYF. Full variable domain (rest looked up from reference TRBV7-9 and TRBJ2-7): DTGVSQNPRHKITKRGQNVTFRCDPISEHNRLYWYRQTLGQGPEFLTYFQNEAQLEKSRLLSDRFSAERPKGSFSTLEIQRTEQGDSAMYLCASSLDGTGRYFGPGTRLTVT.

V and J are TRBV6-5 and TRBJ2-7, with unresolved D. Germline V CDR1 and CDR2: MNHEY, SVGAGI. Trimming took off 6 bases at V and 2 bases at J, with 17 bases between the two ends. The CDR3 is made up of 15 amino acids. The CDR3 bases are TGTGCCAGCAGAATGTCAAACGACACTCCCTACGAGCAGTACGTC. Translation gives CASRMSNDTPYEQYV.

This clonotype was seen a handful of times. CDR3 in amino acids: CSVTARGANVLTF. The CDR3, as DNA: TGCAGCGTTACAGCGCGCGGGGCCAACGTCCTGACTTTC. The gene calls are TRBV29-1 and TRBJ2-6; D not resolved. The germline V gene encodes CDR1 SQVTM and CDR2 ANQGSEA. This CDR3 spans 13 amino acids. The V and J ends lost 5 bases and 4 bases respectively, with 9 bases between them. Supplemented by reference TRBV29-1 and TRBJ2-6, the full variable domain reads SAVISQKPSRDICQRGTSLTIQCQVDSQVTMMFWYRQQPGQSLTLIATANQGSEATYESGFVIDKFPISRPNLTFSTLTVSNMSPEDSSIYLCSVTARGANVLTFGAGSRLTVL.

This clonotype was counted only a few times. V is TRBV4-1 and J is TRBJ2-1; D uncertain. CDR1 and CDR2 (germline): MGHRA, YSYEKL. The CDR3 is made up of 16 amino acids. V dropped 1 base and J dropped 8 bases, with 18 bases sitting between them. CDR3 sequence: CASSQGPQRPSDEQFF. CDR3 in DNA: TGCGCCAGCAGCCAAGGTCCCCAGCGCCCATCGGATGAGCAGTTCTTC.

This clonotype turned up a few times. This rearrangement joins TRBV27 to TRBJ1-2; 8 nucleotides align to TRBD1. The CDR3 has 12 residues. The V gene end was trimmed by 7 bases and the J gene end by 7 bases; junction bases not matched to a gene: 5. Germline CDR1 and CDR2: MNHEY and SMNVEV (reference sequence). CDR3 nucleotide sequence: TGTGCCAGCATGGACAGGGCGTCTGGCTACACCTTC. Encoded protein: CASMDRASGYTF.

The gene calls are TRBV4-3 and TRBJ2-3, with 8 bases matching TRBD2. This CDR3 has 15 residues. Germline CDR1 is LGHNA and CDR2 is YSLEER. Trimming took 1 base from V and 2 from J; bases not matched to a gene: 2. The CDR3 protein is CASSQAGGVTDTQYF. CDR3 in DNA: TGCGCCAGCAGCCAAGCGGGGGGGGTCACAGATACGCAGTATTTT.

This clonotype has only a few counts. This rearrangement joins TRBV6-1 to TRBJ1-1, with TRBD1 as a possible D gene (5 bases). Germline V lookup: CDR1 MNHNS, CDR2 SASEGT. V dropped 5 bases and J dropped 0 bases, with 13 bases sitting between them. The CDR3 has 15 residues. The CDR3, as DNA: TGTGCCAGCAGTTATACCGGACAATTGAACACTGAAGCTTTCTTT. It translates to CASSYTGQLNTEAFF.

This clonotype came up once. The chain couples TRBV6-6 to TRBJ2-3; the D gene is possibly TRBD1 (5 bases). Deletions cut 5 bases from V and 3 bases from J, with 9 bases between. Germline V gives CDR1 MNHNY, CDR2 SVGAGI (reference sequence). The CDR3 is made up of 13 amino acids. CDR3 residues: CASSEAGTDTQYF. The DNA of the CDR3 is TGTGCCAGCAGTGAGGCAGGGACAGATACGCAGTATTTT.

This chain uses TRBV12-3 or TRBV12-4 with TRBJ2-7; weak D call: TRBD2 (5 bases). There are 15 residues in the CDR3. V gave up 5 bases and J gave up 1 base, with 15 bases separating them. The DNA of the CDR3 is TGTGCCAGCAGTGAGGGAGCCTCCAGTTCCTACGAGCAGTACGTC. It yields the protein CASSEGASSSYEQYV.

This clonotype has a handful of counts. The CDR3 DNA reads as TGTGCCAGCAGCCAAGCTAGCGGGAGCGGGAGCGAGCAGTACTTC. The encoded protein is CASSQASGSGSEQYF. The chain employs TRBV7-3 and TRBJ2-7; 10 bases fit TRBD2. CDR3 size: 15 residues. Unmatched junction bases numbered 10, after V lost 5 bases and J lost 6 bases. Germline V gene sequence: CDR1 SGHTA, CDR2 FQGTGA.

The CDR3 spells CASSQRTGRDEQFF. DNA for the CDR3: TGTGCCAGCAGCCAGAGGACAGGGAGGGATGAGCAGTTCTTC. This chain joins TRBV7-6 and TRBJ2-1; perhaps TRBD1 as D (8 bases). Germline CDR1 SGHVS, CDR2 FNYEAQ. The CDR3 runs to 14 residues. V was clipped by 5 bases and J by 8 bases, with 16 bases between them.